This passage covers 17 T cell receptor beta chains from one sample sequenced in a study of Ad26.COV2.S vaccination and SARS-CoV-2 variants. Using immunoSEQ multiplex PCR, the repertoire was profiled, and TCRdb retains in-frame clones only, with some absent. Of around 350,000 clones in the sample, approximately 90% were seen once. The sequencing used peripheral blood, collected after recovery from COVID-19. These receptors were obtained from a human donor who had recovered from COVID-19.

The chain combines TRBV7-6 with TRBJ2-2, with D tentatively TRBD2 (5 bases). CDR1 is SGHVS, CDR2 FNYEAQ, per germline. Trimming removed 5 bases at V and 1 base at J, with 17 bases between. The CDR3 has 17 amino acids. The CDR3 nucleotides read TGTGCCAGCAGCACATTGTCGGGATTGAAGAACACCGGGGAGCTGTTTTTT. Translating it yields CASSTLSGLKNTGELFF.

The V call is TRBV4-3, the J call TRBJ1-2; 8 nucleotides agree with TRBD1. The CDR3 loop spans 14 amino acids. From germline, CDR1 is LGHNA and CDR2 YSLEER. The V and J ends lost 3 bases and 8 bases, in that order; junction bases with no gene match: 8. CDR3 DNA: TGCGCCAGCAGCCAGAGGACACAGGGGGAAGGCTACACCTTC. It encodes CASSQRTQGEGYTF.

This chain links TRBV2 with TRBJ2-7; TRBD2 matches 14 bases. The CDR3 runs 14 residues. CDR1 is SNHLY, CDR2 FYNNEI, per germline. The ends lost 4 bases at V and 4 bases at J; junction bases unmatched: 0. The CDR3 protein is CASSGLAGGYEQYF. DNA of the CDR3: TGTGCCAGCAGTGGACTAGCGGGGGGGTACGAGCAGTACTTC.

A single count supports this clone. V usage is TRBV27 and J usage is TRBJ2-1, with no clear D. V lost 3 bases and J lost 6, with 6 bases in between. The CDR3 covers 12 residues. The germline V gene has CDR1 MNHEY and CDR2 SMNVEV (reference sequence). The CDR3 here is CASSLSGNEQFF. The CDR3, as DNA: TGTGCCAGCAGTTTGTCAGGCAATGAGCAGTTCTTC.

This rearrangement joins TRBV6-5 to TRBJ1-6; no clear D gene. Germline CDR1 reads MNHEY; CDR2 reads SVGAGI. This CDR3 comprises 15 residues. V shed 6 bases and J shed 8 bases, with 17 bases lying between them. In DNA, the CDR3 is TGTGCCAGCAGCCGTCAACGCAGTACCGATTCACCCCTCCACTTT. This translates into CASSRQRSTDSPLHF.

The CDR3 here is CASSWDLNYEQYF. The CDR3 DNA is TGCGCCAGCAGCTGGGACCTGAACTACGAGCAGTACTTC. The chain employs TRBV5-1 and TRBJ2-7; perhaps D is TRBD1 or TRBD2 (5 bases each). The germline CDR1 and CDR2 sequences are SGHRS and YFSETQ. V was cut by 3 bases and J by 3 bases, with 10 bases left in between. The CDR3 loop spans 13 amino acids.

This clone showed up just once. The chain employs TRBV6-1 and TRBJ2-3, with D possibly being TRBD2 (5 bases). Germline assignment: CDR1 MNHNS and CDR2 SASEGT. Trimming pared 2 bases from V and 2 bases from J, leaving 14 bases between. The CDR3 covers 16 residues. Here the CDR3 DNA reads TGTGCCAGCAGTGAAAGGAGGCGGAAACTCACAGATACGCAGTATTTT. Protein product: CASSERRRKLTDTQYF.

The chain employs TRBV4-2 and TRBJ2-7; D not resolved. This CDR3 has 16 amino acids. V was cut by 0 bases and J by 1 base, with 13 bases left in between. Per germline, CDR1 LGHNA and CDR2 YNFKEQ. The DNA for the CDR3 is TGTGCCAGCAGCCAAGATCTGGTGGGCTTTTCCTACGAGCAGTACTTC. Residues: CASSQDLVGFSYEQYF.

CDR3 sequence: CASGLVRGPGGTDTQYF. The CDR3 DNA follows: TGTGCTAGTGGTTTGGTACGGGGGCCTGGTGGGACAGATACGCAGTATTTT. This chain connects TRBV12-5 to TRBJ2-3, with D possibly being TRBD1 or TRBD2 (6 bases each). The V end lost 0 bases, the J end lost 3 bases, and 16 bases lay between the germline ends. The CDR3 runs to 17 residues. Germline-derived CDR1 and CDR2 are LGHNT and FRNRAP.

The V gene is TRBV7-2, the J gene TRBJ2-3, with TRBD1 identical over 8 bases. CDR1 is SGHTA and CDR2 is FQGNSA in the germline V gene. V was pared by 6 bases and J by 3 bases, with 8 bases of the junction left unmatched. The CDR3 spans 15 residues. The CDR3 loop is CASSWTGFGTDTQYF. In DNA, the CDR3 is TGTGCCAGCAGTTGGACAGGGTTTGGAACAGATACGCAGTATTTT.

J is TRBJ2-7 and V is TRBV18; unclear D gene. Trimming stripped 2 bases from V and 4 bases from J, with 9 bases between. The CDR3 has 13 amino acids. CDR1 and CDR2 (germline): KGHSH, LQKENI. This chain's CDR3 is CASSPDLTYEQYF. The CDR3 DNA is TGTGCCAGCTCACCAGACTTAACTTACGAGCAGTACTTC.

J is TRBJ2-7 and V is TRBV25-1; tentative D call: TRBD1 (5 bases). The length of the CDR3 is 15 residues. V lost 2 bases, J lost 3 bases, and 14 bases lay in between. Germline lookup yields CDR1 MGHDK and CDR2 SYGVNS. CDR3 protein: CASSEGGADHYEQYF. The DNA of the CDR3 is TGTGCCAGCAGTGAAGGTGGGGCCGACCACTACGAGCAGTACTTC.

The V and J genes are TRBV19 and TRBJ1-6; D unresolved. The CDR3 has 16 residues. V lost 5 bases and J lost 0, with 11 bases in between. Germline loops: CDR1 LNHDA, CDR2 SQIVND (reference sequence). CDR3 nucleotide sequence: TGTGCCAGTAGTTCAGACCCACGCTCCTATAATTCACCCCTCCACTTT. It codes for CASSSDPRSYNSPLHF.

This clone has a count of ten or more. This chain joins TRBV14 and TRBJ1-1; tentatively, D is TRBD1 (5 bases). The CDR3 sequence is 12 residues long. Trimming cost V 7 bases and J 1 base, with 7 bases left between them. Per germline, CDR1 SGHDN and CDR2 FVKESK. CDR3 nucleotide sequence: TGTGCCAGCACCCAGGGGAACACTGAAGCTTTCTTT. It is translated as CASTQGNTEAFF. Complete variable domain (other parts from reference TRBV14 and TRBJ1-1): EAGVTQFPSHSVIEKGQTVTLRCDPISGHDNLYWYRRVMGKEIKFLLHFVKESKQDESGMPNNRFLAERTGGTYSTLKVQPAELEDSGVYFCASTQGNTEAFFGQGTRLTVV.

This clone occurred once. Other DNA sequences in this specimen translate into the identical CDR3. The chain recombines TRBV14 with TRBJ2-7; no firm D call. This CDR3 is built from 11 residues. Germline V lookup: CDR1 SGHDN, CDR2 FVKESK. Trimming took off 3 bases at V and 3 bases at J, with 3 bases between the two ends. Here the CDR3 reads CASSHSYEQYF. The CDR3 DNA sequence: TGTGCCAGCAGCCACAGCTACGAGCAGTACTTC.

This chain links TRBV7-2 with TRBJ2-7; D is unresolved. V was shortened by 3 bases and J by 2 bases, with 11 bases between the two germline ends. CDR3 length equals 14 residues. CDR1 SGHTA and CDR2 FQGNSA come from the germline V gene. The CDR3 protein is CASSFLGRPYEQYF. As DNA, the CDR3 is TGTGCCAGCAGCTTTCTCGGGCGTCCCTACGAGCAGTACTTC.

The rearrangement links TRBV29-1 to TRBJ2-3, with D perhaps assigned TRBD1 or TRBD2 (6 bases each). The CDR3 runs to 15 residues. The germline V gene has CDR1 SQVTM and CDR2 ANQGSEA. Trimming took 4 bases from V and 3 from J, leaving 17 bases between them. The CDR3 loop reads CSVVGTGGLTDTQYF. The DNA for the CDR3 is TGCAGCGTTGTCGGTACCGGGGGCCTGACAGATACGCAGTATTTT.